The 16 T cell receptor beta chains below come from one sample, sequenced in a study of PD-L1 blockade in urothelial cancer. Time point indicated: pretreatment peripheral blood. Profiling relied on immunoSEQ multiplex PCR, and the TCRdb table lists in-frame clones only, not all of them. The sample has nearly 35,000 clones, approximately 80% seen once. This material consisted of PBMCs, taken around atezolizumab (anti-PD-L1) treatment. These receptors were obtained from a man between 60 and 75 years old with urothelial cancer.

The chain carries TRBV6-1 and TRBJ2-5; 11 nucleotides agree with TRBD1. V gave up 4 bases and J gave up 5 bases; unmatched junction bases: 9. The CDR3 consists of 16 residues. Germline V gene data show CDR1 as MNHNS and CDR2 as SASEGT. The CDR3 DNA reads as TGTGCCAGCAGTGGTTCGAGGACAGGGGGCGTGGAGACCCAGTACTTC. It specifies CASSGSRTGGVETQYF.

Only a few counts were recorded for this clone. This chain joins TRBV4-1 and TRBJ2-7; 7 positions agree with TRBD1. This CDR3 has 16 residues. Per germline, CDR1 MGHRA and CDR2 YSYEKL. The ends lost 4 bases at V and 0 bases at J; junction bases unmatched: 9. The CDR3 sequence is CASSRSTGYSSYEQYF. CDR3 coding DNA: TGCGCCAGCAGCCGATCGACAGGGTATAGCTCCTACGAGCAGTACTTC.

The gene calls are TRBV5-4 and TRBJ2-5; 11 bases match TRBD1. The CDR3 is 15 residues long. From germline, CDR1 is SGHNT and CDR2 YYREEE (reference sequence). J gave up 4 bases and V 4 bases, and 6 bases lay outside the gene matches. CDR3 residues: CASSPRTGGIETQYF. The CDR3 coding sequence is TGTGCCAGCAGCCCAAGGACAGGGGGCATAGAGACCCAGTACTTC.

The J gene is TRBJ1-2, the V gene TRBV9; 10 bases align to TRBD1. Germline CDR1 is SGDLS and CDR2 is YYNGEE. This CDR3 has 15 amino acids. J lost 1 base, V lost 3 bases, and 3 bases had no gene match. CDR3 DNA: TGTGCCAGCAGCGCCGGACAGGGGGATAACTATGGCTACACCTTC. This codes for CASSAGQGDNYGYTF.

This chain links TRBV7-2 with TRBJ2-5; 15 bases agree with TRBD2. Germline assignment: CDR1 SGHTA and CDR2 FQGNSA. V dropped 5 bases and J dropped 5; count of bases not matched to a gene: 6. This CDR3 contains 16 residues. CDR3 nucleotide sequence: TGTGCCAGCAGCCGGGGACTAGCGGGAGGTGTCGAGACCCAGTACTTC. As protein: CASSRGLAGGVETQYF.

V and J are TRBV5-4 and TRBJ2-7, with 10 nucleotides matching TRBD2. The junction had 14 bases not matched to a gene; V was cut back by 4 bases and J by 1 base. This CDR3 has 18 residues. CDR1 SGHNT and CDR2 YYREEE come from the germline V gene (reference sequence). The CDR3 sequence: CASSPWVAGGLVSYEQYF. CDR3 sequence (DNA): TGTGCCAGCAGCCCCTGGGTAGCGGGAGGTCTAGTTTCCTACGAGCAGTACTTC.

The V and J genes are TRBV9 and TRBJ2-2; D gene unclear. The CDR3 extends over 16 amino acids. Germline CDR1 SGDLS, CDR2 YYNGEE. With 3 bases removed from V and 5 bases from J, the gap between germline ends came to 17 bases. This CDR3 reads CASSALPGYGTGELFF. The CDR3, as DNA: TGTGCCAGCAGCGCCCTACCGGGTTACGGGACCGGGGAGCTGTTTTTT.

V is TRBV4-2 and J is TRBJ2-5, with D possibly matching TRBD2 (5 bases). Germline values: CDR1 LGHNA, CDR2 YNFKEQ. Trimming pared 1 base from V and 3 bases from J, leaving 6 bases between. CDR3 length equals 13 residues. CDR3 nucleotide sequence: TGTGCCAGCAGCCAAGTGAGGGAAGAGACCCAGTACTTC. It specifies CASSQVREETQYF.

The rearrangement links TRBV7-9 to TRBJ1-3, with 8 bases that match TRBD1. Germline loops: CDR1 SEHNR, CDR2 FQNEAQ (reference sequence). The CDR3 contains 14 residues. The junction had 5 bases not matched to a gene; V was cut back by 4 bases and J by 6 bases. CDR3 amino acids: CASSSTGEANTIYF. CDR3 nucleotides: TGTGCCAGCAGCTCGACAGGGGAGGCAAACACCATATATTTT.

The chain recombines TRBV5-4 with TRBJ2-1; 11 bases line up with TRBD2. Trimming at V came to 4 bases and at J to 4 bases, leaving 4 bases not matched to a gene. CDR1 SGHNT and CDR2 YYREEE come from the germline V gene (reference sequence). The CDR3 contains 15 residues. This CDR3 reads CASSGGTSGYNEQFF. CDR3 sequence (DNA): TGTGCCAGCAGCGGTGGGACTAGCGGATACAATGAGCAGTTCTTC.

This chain links TRBV25-1 with TRBJ2-1; perhaps TRBD1 as D (5 bases). This CDR3 spans 16 amino acids. Germline loops: CDR1 MGHDK, CDR2 SYGVNS. Between the trimmed V and J ends, which lost 6 bases and 4 bases, there was a span of 19 bases. The CDR3 DNA reads as TGTGCCAGCAGGGACAATAGTTTCTTGGTTTACAATGAGCAGTTCTTC. Protein product: CASRDNSFLVYNEQFF. Filled out from reference TRBV25-1 and TRBJ2-1, the complete variable domain reads EADIYQTPRYLVIGTGKKITLECSQTMGHDKMYWYQQDPGMELHLIHYSYGVNSTEKGDLSSESTVSRIRTEHFPLTLESARPSHTSQYLCASRDNSFLVYNEQFFGPGTRLTVL.

The rearrangement links TRBV11-2 to TRBJ2-7; no firm D call. CDR3 length: 16 amino acids. V was clipped by 5 bases and J by 0 bases, with 17 bases between them. The germline V gene has CDR1 SGHAT and CDR2 FQNNGV. For the CDR3, the DNA is TGTGCCAGCAGCCGTCCCGCGGCCCGGAGCTCCTACGAGCAGTACTTC. As protein: CASSRPAARSSYEQYF.

The genes are TRBV28 and TRBJ2-7; perhaps TRBD2 as D (5 bases). The CDR3 extends over 13 amino acids. The germline CDR1 and CDR2 sequences are MDHEN and SYDVKM. Trimming removed 2 bases from V and 6 bases from J, with 11 bases in between. The CDR3 is CASSLSPGVEQYF. CDR3 DNA sequence: TGTGCCAGCAGTTTAAGTCCCGGGGTCGAGCAGTACTTC.

Turning to this clone: One end of the junction varies from germline; a read error may be responsible. The rearrangement joins TRBV11-1 to TRBJ1-1; the D gene is possibly TRBD1 (6 bases). This CDR3 comprises 15 residues. Germline V CDR1 and CDR2: SGHAT, FQDESV (reference sequence). The CDR3 bases are TGTGCCAGCAGATTAGCCGGGACAAGGAACACTGAAGCTTTCTTT. This codes for CASRLAGTRNTEAFF. Together with reference TRBV11-1 and TRBJ1-1, the CDR3 gives the full variable domain: EAEVAQSPRYKITEKSQAVAFWCDPISGHATLYWYRQILGQGPELLVQFQDESVVDDSQLPKDRFSAERLKGVDSTLKIQPAELGDSAMYLCASRLAGTRNTEAFFGQGTRLTVV.

J is TRBJ1-1 and V is TRBV5-8; 8 bases are a match to TRBD1. Germline values: CDR1 SGHTS, CDR2 YDEGEE. This CDR3 has 17 amino acids. The V and J ends lost 0 bases and 0 bases, in that order; junction bases with no gene match: 7. The CDR3 reads CASSLARGLLMNTEAFF. The DNA of the CDR3 is TGTGCCAGCAGCTTGGCCAGGGGGCTACTAATGAACACTGAAGCTTTCTTT.

This clone was seen only a few times. V and J are TRBV5-1 and TRBJ1-1; maybe TRBD1 (5 bases). V shed 4 bases and J shed 3 bases, with 10 bases lying between them. The V gene's germline CDR1 is SGHRS and CDR2 YFSETQ. The CDR3 runs 13 residues. As DNA, the CDR3 is TGCGCCAGCAGCAAGATAGGGGACACTGAAGCTTTCTTT. Translation gives CASSKIGDTEAFF.